This paragraph covers one TCR beta chain sequence. Its target antigen remains unknown. There are no base qualities to consult, and no much larger clone falls within one base. The sample is drawn from a study of lymphopenia after photon versus proton radiotherapy (dated by TCRdb to between 2018 and 2020). With respect to the entire study: In patients with gastrointestinal tumors who developed high-grade lymphopenia, the study compared the immunological effects of photon radiation therapy with those of proton radiation therapy. The roughly 21 patients in the cohort had gastrointestinal tumors, were treated with either photon or proton therapy, and subsequently developed lymphopenia. The goal of the study was to describe how the two radiation modalities differ in their effects on the immune system. Broad study findings and their caveats: Across the cohort, an inverse correlation was found between a larger post-nadir drop in TCR diversity and overall survival time among patients who died. After the lymphocyte count nadir, photon-treated repertoires showed oligoclonal expansion, especially of CD8+ Temra cells, which drove the drop in diversity. The survival association was examined only in patients who died, and the authors described better survival with proton therapy as a possibility, not as a demonstrated result. Proton-treated patients stayed relatively stable during treatment, while photon-treated patients lost naive T cells and TCR diversity and gained effector/memory populations.

V is cut back by 5 bases and J by 3 bases, with 4 bases in the junction unmatched. Per the germline V gene, SGHVS is the CDR1 and FQNEAQ is the CDR2. Taken from cysteine to phenylalanine, the CDR3 has 16 residues. The CDR3 DNA has 48 bases and is translated from base 1. The method behind the library was the immunoSEQ multiplex PCR assay. T cell repertoires were profiled with deep sequencing of rearranged TCR beta loci together with multiparametric flow cytometry. TCRdb stores this immuneACCESS table with in-frame sequences only. Part of the clones is absent; in the studies checked, under half of the shortfall reflects unresolved V genes, and no reason is known for the rest. The sample data list 37,000 or so clones, and more than 75% of these were observed just once. Around 3% of the sample comes from the top ten.

The receptor was isolated from a man between 50 and 59 years old with gastric cancer. The V and J segments used are TRBV7-8 and TRBJ2-1, with 13 middle bases fitting TRBD2. The input for sequencing was peripheral blood, taken from a patient treated with photon-based radiotherapy. At the DNA level, the sequence is TGTGCCAGCAGCATGACTAGCGGGAGGATCTACAATGAGCAGTTCTTC. It encodes CASSMTSGRIYNEQFF.